This T cell receptor (beta chain) was obtained from a study of blood T cells in healthy people across ages. Study at large: Per two T cells, about one barcoded beta molecule was captured through template switching.

The germline CDR1 and CDR2 sequences are MNHEY and SVGAGI. Trimming took off 8 bases at V and 6 bases at J, with 16 bases between the two ends. The CDR3 spans 13 residues. A sample-barcoded 5' primer and a J-beta primer mix were used in a second PCR of roughly 7 to 11 cycles. TCRdb re-called the 5' RACE reads through MiXCR, storing one row per CDR3 protein. This sample carries about 1.7 million distinct CDR3 sequences, about 30% of them seen once, and the ten largest clones take about 7.7%. Material: blood. This clonotype was sampled from a woman aged 30 to 39 in good health. J is TRBJ1-2 and V is TRBV6-5; D may be TRBD1 (6 bases). This chain's CDR3 is CASGWDKRDGYTF. CDR3 coding DNA: TGTGCCAGCGGGTGGGACAAACGAGATGGCTACACCTTC.